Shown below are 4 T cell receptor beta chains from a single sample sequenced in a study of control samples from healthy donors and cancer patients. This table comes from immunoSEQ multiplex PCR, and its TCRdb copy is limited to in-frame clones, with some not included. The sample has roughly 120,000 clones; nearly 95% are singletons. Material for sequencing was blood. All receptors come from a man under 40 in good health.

The CDR3 bases are TGTGCCAGCAGCCCCGGTTTGGGCCGGGAGACCCAGTACTTC. Its translation is CASSPGLGRETQYF. The chain uses TRBV7-9 and TRBJ2-5; D gene uncertain. CDR1 is SEHNR and CDR2 is FQNEAQ in the germline V gene (reference sequence). V was clipped by 5 bases and J by 5 bases, with 15 bases between them. This CDR3 is 14 amino acids long.

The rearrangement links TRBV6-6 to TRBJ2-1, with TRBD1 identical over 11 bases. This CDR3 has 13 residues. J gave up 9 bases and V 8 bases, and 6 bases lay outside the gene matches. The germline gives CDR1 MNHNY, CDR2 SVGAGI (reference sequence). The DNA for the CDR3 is TGTGCCAGCGGACAGGGGGCCGCTGGTGAGCAGTTCTTC. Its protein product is CASGQGAAGEQFF.

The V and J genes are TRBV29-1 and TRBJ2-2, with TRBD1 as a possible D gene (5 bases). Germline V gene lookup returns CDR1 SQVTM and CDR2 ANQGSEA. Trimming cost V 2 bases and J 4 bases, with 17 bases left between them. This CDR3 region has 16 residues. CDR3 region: CSVELWSQQGTGELFF. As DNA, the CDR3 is TGCAGCGTTGAACTATGGTCACAGCAGGGCACCGGGGAGCTGTTTTTT.

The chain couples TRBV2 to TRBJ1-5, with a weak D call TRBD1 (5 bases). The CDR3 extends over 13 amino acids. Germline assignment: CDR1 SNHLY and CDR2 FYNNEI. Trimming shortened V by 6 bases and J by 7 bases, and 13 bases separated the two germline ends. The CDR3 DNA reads TGTGCCAGCAGGGGGGGGGAGGAACAGCCCCAGCATTTT. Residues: CASRGGEEQPQHF. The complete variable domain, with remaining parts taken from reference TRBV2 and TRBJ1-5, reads EPEVTQTPSHQVTQMGQEVILRCVPISNHLYFYWYRQILGQKVEFLVSFYNNEISEKSEIFDDQFSVERPDGSNFTLKIRSTKLEDSAMYFCASRGGEEQPQHFGDGTRLSIL.